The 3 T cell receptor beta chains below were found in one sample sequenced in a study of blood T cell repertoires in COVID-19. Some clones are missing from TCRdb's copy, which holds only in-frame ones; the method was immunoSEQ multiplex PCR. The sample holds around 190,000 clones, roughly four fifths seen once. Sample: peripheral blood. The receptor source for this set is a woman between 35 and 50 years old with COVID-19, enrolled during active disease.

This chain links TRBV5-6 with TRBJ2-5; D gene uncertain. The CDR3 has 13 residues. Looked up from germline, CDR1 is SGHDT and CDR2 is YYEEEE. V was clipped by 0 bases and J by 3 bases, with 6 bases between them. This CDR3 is CASSLDSEETQYF. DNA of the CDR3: TGTGCCAGCAGCTTGGATAGTGAAGAGACCCAGTACTTC. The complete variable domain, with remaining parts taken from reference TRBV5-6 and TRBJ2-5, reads DAGVTQSPTHLIKTRGQQVTLRCSPKSGHDTVSWYQQALGQGPQFIFQYYEEEERQRGNFPDRFSGHQFPNYSSELNVNALLLGDSALYLCASSLDSEETQYFGPGTRLLVL.

This CDR3 is CASSPTSGGAVEQYV. CDR3 in DNA: TGTGCCAGCTCACCCACTAGCGGGGGGGCGGTCGAGCAGTACGTC. The V gene is TRBV18, the J gene TRBJ2-7; 13 nucleotides match TRBD2. This CDR3 is 15 amino acids long. The V gene's germline CDR1 is KGHSH and CDR2 LQKENI. With 3 bases clipped from V and 6 bases from J, the junction kept 5 bases outside the gene matches.

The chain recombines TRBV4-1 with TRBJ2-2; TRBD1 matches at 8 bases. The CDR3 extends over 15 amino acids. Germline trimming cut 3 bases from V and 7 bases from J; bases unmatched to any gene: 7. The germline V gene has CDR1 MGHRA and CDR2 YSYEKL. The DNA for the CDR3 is TGCGCCAGCAGCCATGGACAGGGTTGGGTCGGGGAGCTGTTTTTT. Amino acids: CASSHGQGWVGELFF.